The clone carrying this T cell receptor beta chain has more than one count but fewer than ten. Its antigen is not identified. Library preparation (for TCRbeta) was performed with unique molecular identifiers. In TCRdb, the PCR reads were re-called with MiXCR into one record per CDR3 protein. The repertoire includes roughly 200,000 distinct CDR3 sequences, about 7% of them detected once, and about 5.9% sits in the top ten. The CDR3 is made up of 16 amino acids. The junction had 11 bases not matched to a gene; V was cut back by 5 bases and J by 3 bases. Germline values: CDR1 MDHEN, CDR2 SYDVKM. The data were obtained in a study of T-cell reconstitution after alpha-beta-depleted transplantation in children. Study-level findings and limits: Alpha-beta T cells present about two months after transplant were reported to originate from several hundred expanded graft clones.

The chain carries TRBV28 and TRBJ1-2, with 8 bases aligning to TRBD1. Here the sequenced sample was PBMCs, taken before TCRalphabeta/CD19-depleted stem cell transplant. The sequence was collected from a boy aged 2 to 10 with acute lymphoblastic leukemia, due to receive a stem cell transplant. CDR3 nucleotides: TGTGCCAGCAGTCCCGCCCGACAGGGGAGGGACTATGGCTACACCTTC. Its protein is CASSPARQGRDYGYTF.